A single sample is the source of the 31 T cell receptor beta chains below, sequenced in a study of T cells in Graves' hyperthyroidism and ophthalmopathy. TCR beta CDR3 regions were amplified from RNA transcripts. An initial round of RT-PCR targeting the TCR CDR3 relied on the HTBI primer set. MiXCR, run by TCRdb on the multiplex PCR reads, gives a single entry per CDR3 protein. The top ten hold approximately 49% of the sample, which has 300,000 to 400,000 distinct CDR3 sequences, over 15% seen once. Sequenced input: blood. Receptor source: a woman in her fifties or sixties with Graves' hyperthyroidism.

The J gene is TRBJ1-6, the V gene TRBV6-2 or TRBV6-3; 7 bases map to TRBD1. Germline CDR1 is MNHEY and CDR2 is SVGEGT. This CDR3 has 16 residues. Trimming cost V 5 bases and J 7 bases; bases outside gene matches: 11. The CDR3 bases are TGTGCCAGCAGTACTGCCGACAGGGCGGGGAATTCACCCCTCCACTTT. Residues: CASSTADRAGNSPLHF.

This clonotype was recorded at least ten times. The chain carries TRBV5-1 and TRBJ2-1, with TRBD2 matching 9 bases. Germline assignment: CDR1 SGHRS and CDR2 YFSETQ. The CDR3 is made up of 16 amino acids. The V segment lost 0 bases and the J segment 3 bases; nucleotides outside the gene matches: 4. The CDR3 loop is CASSLVPSGDYNEQFF. CDR3 in DNA: TGCGCCAGCAGCTTGGTGCCTAGCGGGGACTACAATGAGCAGTTCTTC.

The rearrangement links TRBV19 to TRBJ2-1; tentative D call: TRBD1 (6 bases). V dropped 3 bases and J dropped 8 bases, with 17 bases sitting between them. The germline V gene has CDR1 LNHDA and CDR2 SQIVND (reference sequence). This CDR3 has 15 amino acids. The CDR3 DNA sequence: TGTGCCAGTAGTATTACAGGGCTAGGGTACGATGAGCAGTTCTTC. Translating gives CASSITGLGYDEQFF. The full variable domain, completed using reference TRBV19 and TRBJ2-1, is DGGITQSPKYLFRKEGQNVTLSCEQNLNHDAMYWYRQDPGQGLRLIYYSQIVNDFQKGDIAEGYSVSREKKESFPLTVTSAQKNPTAFYLCASSITGLGYDEQFFGPGTRLTVL.

This chain uses TRBV24-1 with TRBJ1-5, with a weak D call TRBD1 (6 bases). Trimming removed 3 bases at V and 0 bases at J, with 11 bases between. The germline V gene encodes CDR1 KGHDR and CDR2 SFDVKD. The CDR3 has 16 amino acids. The CDR3 sequence: CATSDRTAPSNQPQHF. CDR3 DNA sequence: TGTGCCACCAGTGATCGGACAGCACCTAGCAATCAGCCCCAGCATTTT.

This clonotype was counted a few times. J is TRBJ2-3 and V is TRBV12-3 or TRBV12-4; 11 bases map to TRBD2. J gave up 4 bases and V 5 bases, and 2 bases lay outside the gene matches. CDR3 length: 14 residues. The CDR3 DNA follows: TGTGCCAGCAGTACTAGCGGGGGTTCAGATACGCAGTATTTT. Translated: CASSTSGGSDTQYF.

The rearrangement joins TRBV14 to TRBJ2-3, with unresolved D. From germline, CDR1 is SGHDN and CDR2 FVKESK. The V and J ends lost 4 bases and 0 bases respectively, with 11 bases between them. There are 15 residues in the CDR3. The CDR3 region is CASSLLSSSTDTQYF. The CDR3 DNA follows: TGTGCCAGCAGCCTTCTATCGTCTAGCACAGATACGCAGTATTTT.

The sample holds a few counts of this clonotype. The CDR3 loop is CASSLVGASREAFF. In DNA form, the CDR3 reads TGTGCCAGCAGCTTAGTCGGGGCGTCTCGCGAAGCTTTCTTT. V and J are TRBV7-8 and TRBJ1-1; TRBD1 is a possible D gene (5 bases). Germline V CDR1 and CDR2: SGHVS, FQNEAQ. The CDR3 runs 14 residues. Trimming stripped 1 base from V and 8 bases from J, with 14 bases between.

Many counts were recorded for this clonotype. This rearrangement joins TRBV2 to TRBJ2-7, with 7 bases identical to TRBD1. The CDR3 consists of 12 residues. The germline gives CDR1 SNHLY, CDR2 FYNNEI. Trimming cost V 4 bases and J 6 bases; bases outside gene matches: 3. CDR3 protein: CASSATGPEQYV. For the CDR3, the DNA is TGTGCCAGCAGTGCGACAGGGCCCGAGCAGTACGTC.

The chain combines TRBV29-1 with TRBJ1-1; perhaps TRBD1 as D (5 bases). V gave up 7 bases and J gave up 2 bases, with 17 bases separating them. Per the germline V gene, CDR1 is SQVTM and CDR2 is ANQGSEA. The CDR3 is 14 residues long. DNA of the CDR3: TGCAGCGCTAAAGGGGCAGGCACAAACACTGAAGCTTTCTTT. Encoded protein: CSAKGAGTNTEAFF.

There are many counts of this clonotype. The V and J genes are TRBV20-1 and TRBJ2-1; possible D gene TRBD2, 5 bases. There are 14 residues in the CDR3. Trimming stripped 3 bases from V and 0 bases from J, with 9 bases between. Per the germline V gene, CDR1 is DFQATT and CDR2 is SNEGSKA (reference sequence). The CDR3 sequence is CSASGAGSYNEQFF. Here the CDR3 DNA reads TGCAGTGCTAGTGGCGCGGGCTCCTACAATGAGCAGTTCTTC.

The chain is built from TRBV5-1 and TRBJ1-6; D is ambiguous. V was shortened by 2 bases and J by 7 bases, with 10 bases between the two germline ends. The CDR3 runs to 14 residues. The germline V gene encodes CDR1 SGHRS and CDR2 YFSETQ. Written as DNA, the CDR3 is TGCGCCAGCAGCTTTGGGAATGAGAATTCACCCCTCCACTTT. Protein: CASSFGNENSPLHF.

This clonotype has at least ten counts. This chain uses TRBV28 with TRBJ1-6; TRBD1 matches at 8 bases. The CDR3 extends over 16 amino acids. The germline V gene encodes CDR1 MDHEN and CDR2 SYDVKM. J was trimmed by 5 bases and V by 8 bases; bases with no gene match: 11. The DNA of the CDR3 is TGTGCCAGCTTTTCCCATGGGACAGGTGATAATTCACCCCTCCACTTT. It translates to CASFSHGTGDNSPLHF.

The rearrangement uses TRBV15 and TRBJ1-2; the D gene is possibly TRBD1 (6 bases). V dropped 4 bases and J dropped 2 bases, with 8 bases sitting between them. CDR3 size: 13 residues. Germline V gene data show CDR1 as LNHNV and CDR2 as YYDKDF (reference sequence). CDR3 nucleotide sequence: TGTGCCACCAGCACTACAGGGAACTATGGCTACACCTTC. This gives the protein CATSTTGNYGYTF.

This clonotype occurred many times. The chain links TRBV27 to TRBJ1-5, with D unresolved. The germline V gene has CDR1 MNHEY and CDR2 SMNVEV (reference sequence). The CDR3 has 14 amino acids. Trimming left V 0 bases short and J 4 bases short, with 7 bases between. CDR3 loop: CASSLSSQNQPQHF. As DNA, the CDR3 is TGTGCCAGCAGTTTATCGTCCCAAAATCAGCCCCAGCATTTT.

This clonotype was counted ten times or more. The chain is built from TRBV6-1 and TRBJ1-4; the D is unclear. Trimming removed 3 bases from V and 4 bases from J, with 12 bases in between. Germline values: CDR1 MNHNS, CDR2 SASEGT. The CDR3 consists of 15 residues. The CDR3 sequence: CASSDSDGSNEKLFF. The CDR3, as DNA: TGTGCCAGCAGTGACTCCGACGGAAGTAATGAAAAACTGTTTTTT.

V is TRBV5-6 and J is TRBJ1-2, with 12 bases identical to TRBD1. CDR3 length equals 15 residues. V was pared by 7 bases and J by 3 bases, with 7 bases of the junction left unmatched. From germline, CDR1 is SGHDT and CDR2 YYEEEE. The CDR3 protein is CASGSGQGADYGYTF. The CDR3 region has the DNA TGTGCCAGCGGCTCGGGACAGGGGGCTGACTATGGCTACACCTTC.

The chain is built from TRBV6-1 and TRBJ1-6, with D uncertain. From germline, CDR1 is MNHNS and CDR2 SASEGT. Trimming left V 6 bases short and J 14 bases short, with 17 bases between. This CDR3 has 13 residues. The CDR3 protein is CASSPLEGDTLHF. The CDR3 nucleotides read TGTGCCAGCAGCCCCTTGGAAGGTGACACCCTCCACTTT.

A few counts support this clonotype. The chain couples TRBV9 to TRBJ2-7; 9 bases line up with TRBD2. The CDR3 extends over 16 amino acids. Trimming removed 5 bases from V and 2 bases from J; junction bases left unmatched: 11. The germline V gene encodes CDR1 SGDLS and CDR2 YYNGEE. CDR3 sequence (DNA): TGTGCCAGCAGGGTTGAAAGGACTAGCGAGCCCTACGAGCAGTACTTC. Encoded protein: CASRVERTSEPYEQYF.

Ten or more counts support this clonotype. V usage is TRBV2 and J usage is TRBJ2-1; TRBD2 agrees at 8 bases. Looked up from germline, CDR1 is SNHLY and CDR2 is FYNNEI. CDR3 size: 16 residues. Germline trimming cut 2 bases from V and 4 bases from J; bases unmatched to any gene: 7. The CDR3 region is CASSELSSGVYNEQFF. CDR3 DNA sequence: TGTGCCAGCAGTGAACTTAGTAGCGGGGTTTACAATGAGCAGTTCTTC.

In its sample, this clonotype was seen many times. This rearrangement joins TRBV3-1 to TRBJ1-2, with unresolved D. V dropped 3 bases and J dropped 2 bases, with 4 bases sitting between them. The CDR3 has 12 residues. Germline V gene sequence: CDR1 LGHDT, CDR2 YNNKEL (reference sequence). Here the CDR3 reads CASSQGNYGYTF. The CDR3 nucleotides read TGTGCCAGCAGCCAGGGAAACTATGGCTACACCTTC. The full variable domain, in which reference TRBV3-1 and TRBJ1-2 provide the parts outside the CDR3, is DTAVSQTPKYLVTQMGNDKSIKCEQNLGHDTMYWYKQDSKKFLKIMFSYNNKELIINETVPNRFSPKSPDKAHLNLHINSLELGDSAVYFCASSQGNYGYTFGSGTRLTVV.

This clonotype was observed at least ten times. DNA for the CDR3: TGTGCCACCAGTGATCCGTGGCAGGGAGATACGCAGTATTTT. Protein product: CATSDPWQGDTQYF. The chain employs TRBV24-1 and TRBJ2-3; weak D call: TRBD1 (5 bases). Germline values: CDR1 KGHDR, CDR2 SFDVKD. V was trimmed by 3 bases and J by 5 bases, leaving 11 bases between them. There are 14 residues in the CDR3.

This chain links TRBV19 with TRBJ1-1; maybe TRBD1 (6 bases). The CDR3 spans 14 residues. Looked up from germline, CDR1 is LNHDA and CDR2 is SQIVND (reference sequence). V shed 8 bases and J shed 3 bases, with 16 bases lying between them. This CDR3 reads CASGRDTRHTEAFF. The CDR3 DNA is TGTGCCAGTGGTAGGGACACCCGGCACACTGAAGCTTTCTTT.

A few counts support this clonotype. This chain connects TRBV9 to TRBJ1-1; D remains ambiguous. CDR3 length: 14 residues. Germline-derived CDR1 and CDR2 are SGDLS and YYNGEE. V was clipped by 3 bases and J by 2 bases, with 11 bases between them. This CDR3 is CASSDRTGNTEAFF. CDR3 in DNA: TGTGCCAGCAGCGACCGGACGGGAAACACTGAAGCTTTCTTT.

This clonotype was recorded many times. The V gene is TRBV3-1, the J gene TRBJ1-2, with a tentative D call TRBD1 (5 bases). The CDR3 runs to 11 residues. Trimming left V 4 bases short and J 6 bases short, with 6 bases between. Looked up from germline, CDR1 is LGHDT and CDR2 is YNNKEL (reference sequence). The CDR3 reads CASSRGDGYTF. CDR3 DNA sequence: TGTGCCAGCAGCCGAGGGGATGGCTACACCTTC.

This clonotype showed up many times. V is TRBV27 and J is TRBJ2-5, with D possibly being TRBD1 (5 bases). Germline V gene data show CDR1 as MNHEY and CDR2 as SMNVEV (reference sequence). Trimming took 5 bases from V and 1 from J, leaving 14 bases between them. The CDR3 loop spans 15 amino acids. For the CDR3, the DNA is TGTGCCAGCAGTATTGGACAAAACCGCCAAGAGACCCAGTACTTC. It yields the protein CASSIGQNRQETQYF.

This clonotype was recorded a few times. The chain carries TRBV15 and TRBJ2-4, with a weak D call TRBD1 (5 bases). The V end was cut by 7 bases, the J end by 2 bases, with 6 bases between. Germline values: CDR1 LNHNV, CDR2 YYDKDF (reference sequence). The CDR3 runs to 12 residues. The CDR3 DNA reads as TGTGCCACCAAGGGGTCCAAAAACATTCAGTACTTC. This gives the protein CATKGSKNIQYF.

In its sample, this clonotype was seen a few times. The V call is TRBV4-2, the J call TRBJ1-1; D is unresolved. The V end lost 5 bases, the J end lost 0 bases, and 16 bases lay between the germline ends. This CDR3 contains 16 residues. Germline V CDR1 and CDR2: LGHNA, YNFKEQ. DNA of the CDR3: TGTGCCAGCAGCTTCCCCACCCCAGGCATGAACACTGAAGCTTTCTTT. Amino acid sequence: CASSFPTPGMNTEAFF.

This clonotype was seen a handful of times. This clone may be a read error of a much larger clone one base away. The chain is built from TRBV7-3 and TRBJ2-1; maybe TRBD2 (6 bases). Germline assignment: CDR1 SGHTA and CDR2 FQGTGA. The CDR3 sequence is 14 residues long. Deletions cut 1 base from V and 6 bases from J, with 10 bases between. The CDR3 region is CASSLKTSSNEQFF. The CDR3 DNA follows: TGTGCCAGCAGCTTAAAAACTAGCAGCAATGAGCAGTTCTTC.

This clonotype was seen many times. The chain recombines TRBV28 with TRBJ2-1; 13 nucleotides match TRBD2. J was trimmed by 7 bases and V by 6 bases; bases with no gene match: 3. Germline-derived CDR1 and CDR2 are MDHEN and SYDVKM. CDR3 size: 14 residues. CDR3 protein: CASSKTSGGNEQFF. The DNA for the CDR3 is TGTGCCAGCAGCAAGACTAGCGGGGGGAATGAGCAGTTCTTC.

The chain couples TRBV28 to TRBJ1-4, with 7 positions matching TRBD1. V gave up 3 bases and J gave up 3 bases; unmatched junction bases: 4. The CDR3 sequence is 15 residues long. Germline-derived CDR1 and CDR2 are MDHEN and SYDVKM. The CDR3 bases are TGTGCCAGCAGTTTGCAGACAGGGCCTAATGAAAAACTGTTTTTT. Protein: CASSLQTGPNEKLFF. Looking up the rest from reference TRBV28 and TRBJ1-4 gives the full variable domain: DVKVTQSSRYLVKRTGEKVFLECVQDMDHENMFWYRQDPGLGLRLIYFSYDVKMKEKGDIPEGYSVSREKKERFSLILESASTNQTSMYLCASSLQTGPNEKLFFGSGTQLSVL.

In this sample, this clonotype turned up a few times. V and J are TRBV15 and TRBJ2-3; maybe TRBD2 (7 bases). The V and J ends lost 8 bases and 4 bases respectively, with 13 bases between them. CDR1 LNHNV and CDR2 YYDKDF come from the germline V gene (reference sequence). The CDR3 has 13 residues. The CDR3, as DNA: TGTGCCACCGCAACGGGGGGCGCAGATACGCAGTATTTT. It encodes CATATGGADTQYF.